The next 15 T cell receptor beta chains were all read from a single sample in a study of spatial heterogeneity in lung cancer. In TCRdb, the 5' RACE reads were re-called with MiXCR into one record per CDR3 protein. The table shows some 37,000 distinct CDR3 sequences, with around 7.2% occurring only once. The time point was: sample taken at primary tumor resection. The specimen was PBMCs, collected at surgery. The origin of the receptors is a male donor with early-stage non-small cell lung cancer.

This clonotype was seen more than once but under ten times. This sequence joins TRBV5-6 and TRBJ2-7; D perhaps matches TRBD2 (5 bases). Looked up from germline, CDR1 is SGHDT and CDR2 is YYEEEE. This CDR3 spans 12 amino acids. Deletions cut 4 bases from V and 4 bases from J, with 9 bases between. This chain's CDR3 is CASSRLAYEQYF. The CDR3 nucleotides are TGTGCCAGCAGCCGTCTAGCATACGAGCAGTACTTC.

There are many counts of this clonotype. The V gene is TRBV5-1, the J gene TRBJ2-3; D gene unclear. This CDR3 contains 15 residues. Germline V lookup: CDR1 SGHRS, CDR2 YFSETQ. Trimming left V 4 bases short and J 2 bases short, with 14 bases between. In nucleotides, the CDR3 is TGCGCCAGCAGCCCCCGTGGGCTAGACACAGATACGCAGTATTTT. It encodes CASSPRGLDTDTQYF.

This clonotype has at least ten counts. The CDR3 DNA sequence: TGTGCCAGCAGCTTAGAGGTTTCCACCTACGAGCAGTACGTC. Amino acids: CASSLEVSTYEQYV. The chain carries TRBV7-9 and TRBJ2-7; no definite D call. Trimming removed 1 base at V and 2 bases at J, with 9 bases between. The CDR3 runs to 14 residues. Germline V gives CDR1 SEHNR, CDR2 FQNEAQ (reference sequence).

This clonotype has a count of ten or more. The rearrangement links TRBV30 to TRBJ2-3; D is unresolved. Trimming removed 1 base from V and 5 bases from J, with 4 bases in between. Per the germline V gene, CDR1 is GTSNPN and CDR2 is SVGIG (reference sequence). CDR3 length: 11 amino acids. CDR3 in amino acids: CAWSDQDTQYF. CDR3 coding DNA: TGTGCCTGGAGTGATCAAGATACGCAGTATTTT.

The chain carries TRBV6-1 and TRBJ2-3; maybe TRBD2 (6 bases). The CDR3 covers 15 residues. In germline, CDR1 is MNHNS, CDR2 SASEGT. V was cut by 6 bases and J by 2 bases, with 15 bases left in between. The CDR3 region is CASSTGTSYTDTQYF. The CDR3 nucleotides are TGTGCCAGCAGCACCGGGACTTCTTACACAGATACGCAGTATTTT.

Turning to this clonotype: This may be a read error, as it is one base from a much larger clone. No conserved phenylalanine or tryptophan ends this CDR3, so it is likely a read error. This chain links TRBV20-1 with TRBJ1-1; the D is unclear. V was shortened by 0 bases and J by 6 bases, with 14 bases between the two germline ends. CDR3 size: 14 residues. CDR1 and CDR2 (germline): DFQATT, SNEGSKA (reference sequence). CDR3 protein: CSARDHPGLAEAFS. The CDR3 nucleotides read TGCAGTGCTAGAGATCATCCGGGTCTAGCTGAAGCTTTCTCT.

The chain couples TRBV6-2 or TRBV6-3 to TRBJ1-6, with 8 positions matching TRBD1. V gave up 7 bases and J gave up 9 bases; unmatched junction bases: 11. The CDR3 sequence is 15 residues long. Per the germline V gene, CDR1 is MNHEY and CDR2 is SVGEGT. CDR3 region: CASKPQGAVTSPLHF. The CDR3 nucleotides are TGTGCCAGCAAGCCCCAGGGGGCGGTAACTTCACCCCTCCACTTT.

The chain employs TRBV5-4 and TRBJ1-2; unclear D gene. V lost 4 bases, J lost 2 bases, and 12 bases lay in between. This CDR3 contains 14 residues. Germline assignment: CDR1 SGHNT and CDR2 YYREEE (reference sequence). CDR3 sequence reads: CASSVGRENYGYTF. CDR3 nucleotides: TGTGCCAGCAGCGTTGGGAGGGAGAACTATGGCTACACCTTC.

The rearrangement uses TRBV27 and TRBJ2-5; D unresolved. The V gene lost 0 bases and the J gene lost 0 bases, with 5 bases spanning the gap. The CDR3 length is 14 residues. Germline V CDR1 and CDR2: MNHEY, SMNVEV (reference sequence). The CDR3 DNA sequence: TGTGCCAGCAGTTTATCGGACCACCAAGAGACCCAGTACTTC. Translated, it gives CASSLSDHQETQYF.

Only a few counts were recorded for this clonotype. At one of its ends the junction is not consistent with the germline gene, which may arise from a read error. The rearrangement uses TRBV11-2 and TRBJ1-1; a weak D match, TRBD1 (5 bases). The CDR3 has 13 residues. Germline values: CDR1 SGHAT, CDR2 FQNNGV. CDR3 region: CASSLDLEKGQTF. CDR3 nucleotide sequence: TGTGCCAGCAGCTTAGATCTCGAAAAGGGGCAGACCTTT.

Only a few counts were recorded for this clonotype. The CDR3 DNA follows: TGTGCCAGCAGTTTAGCGTATACAAGCTCTGGAAACACCATATATTTT. Its protein is CASSLAYTSSGNTIYF. This chain joins TRBV12-3 or TRBV12-4 and TRBJ1-3; D not resolved. CDR3 length: 16 amino acids. V lost 0 bases and J lost 0, with 9 bases in between.

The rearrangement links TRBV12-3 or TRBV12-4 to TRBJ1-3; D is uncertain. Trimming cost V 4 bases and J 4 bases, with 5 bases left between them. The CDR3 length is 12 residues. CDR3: CASSSRGNTIYF. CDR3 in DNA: TGTGCCAGCAGTTCCAGGGGAAACACCATATATTTT.

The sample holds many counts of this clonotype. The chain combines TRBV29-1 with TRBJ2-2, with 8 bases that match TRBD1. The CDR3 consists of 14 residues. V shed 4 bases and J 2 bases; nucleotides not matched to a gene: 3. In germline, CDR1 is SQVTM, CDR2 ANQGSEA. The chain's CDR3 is CSVVDRANTGELFF. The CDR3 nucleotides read TGCAGCGTTGTGGACAGGGCAAACACCGGGGAGCTGTTTTTT.

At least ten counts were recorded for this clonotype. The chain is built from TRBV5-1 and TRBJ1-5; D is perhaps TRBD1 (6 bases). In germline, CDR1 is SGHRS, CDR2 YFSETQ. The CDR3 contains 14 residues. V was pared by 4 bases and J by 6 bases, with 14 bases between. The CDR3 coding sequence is TGCGCCAGCAGCCTCTCAGGGGTGGGTCAGCCCCAGCATTTT. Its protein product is CASSLSGVGQPQHF.

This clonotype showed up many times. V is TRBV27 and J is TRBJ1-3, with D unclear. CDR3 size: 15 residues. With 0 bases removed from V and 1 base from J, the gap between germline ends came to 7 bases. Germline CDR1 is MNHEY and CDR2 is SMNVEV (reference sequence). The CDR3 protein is CASSLSAASGNTIYF. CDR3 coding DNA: TGTGCCAGCAGTTTATCGGCGGCATCTGGAAACACCATATATTTT.